One and the same sample provided the 10 T cell receptor beta chains below, sequenced in a study of T cell repertoires in cytomegalovirus infection. Their antigen targets remain unknown. TCRdb re-called the reads through MiXCR, storing one row per CDR3 protein. The sample shows about 480,000 distinct CDR3 sequences, about 33% of them seen only once. The sequencing used cultured PBMCs, collected from culture after CMV antigen stimulation. The receptors shown here come from a human donor in good health (CMV status not recorded). Some clones in this sample may be carry-over from other donors' samples.

This chain links TRBV12-3 or TRBV12-4 with TRBJ2-3; tentative D call: TRBD1 (5 bases). V was pared by 7 bases and J by 0 bases, with 14 bases between. This CDR3 region has 15 residues. The chain's CDR3 is CASILLGQSTDTQYF. CDR3 DNA sequence: TGTGCCAGCATCCTACTTGGACAAAGCACAGATACGCAGTATTTT.

The chain uses TRBV6-2 or TRBV6-3 and TRBJ2-5, with 10 bases identical to TRBD2. CDR3 length equals 18 residues. The germline gives CDR1 MNHEY, CDR2 SVGEGT. The V and J ends lost 2 bases and 4 bases, in that order; junction bases with no gene match: 13. The CDR3 loop reads CASSYRASGSGFRETQYF. CDR3 sequence (DNA): TGTGCCAGCAGTTACCGGGCTAGCGGGAGTGGATTTCGAGAGACCCAGTACTTC.

A few counts support this clonotype. This chain connects TRBV7-2 to TRBJ2-7; 10 bases match TRBD2. The V gene's germline CDR1 is SGHTA and CDR2 FQGNSA. The ends lost 3 bases at V and 0 bases at J; junction bases unmatched: 5. The CDR3 spans 16 residues. The CDR3 reads CASSFTSGALSYEQYF. DNA for the CDR3: TGTGCCAGCAGCTTTACTAGCGGGGCCCTCTCCTACGAGCAGTACTTC.

This clonotype was counted a few times. This rearrangement joins TRBV4-1 to TRBJ2-5; 7 bases match TRBD1. The CDR3 consists of 15 residues. Germline CDR1 and CDR2: MGHRA and YSYEKL. Trimming took 2 bases from V and 2 from J; bases not matched to a gene: 5. The DNA of the CDR3 is TGCGCCAGCAGCCAAAACAGGGGTAGGCAAGAGACCCAGTACTTC. Protein product: CASSQNRGRQETQYF.

There are a few counts of this clonotype. The rearrangement links TRBV4-1 to TRBJ1-1; D ambiguous. The CDR3 consists of 16 residues. Germline lookup yields CDR1 MGHRA and CDR2 YSYEKL. Trimming removed 0 bases from V and 0 bases from J, with 11 bases in between. The CDR3 sequence: CASSQDIKDMNTEAFF. The CDR3, as DNA: TGCGCCAGCAGCCAAGATATCAAAGACATGAACACTGAAGCTTTCTTT.

This clonotype appeared many times. J is TRBJ1-2 and V is TRBV7-2, with a weak D call TRBD1 (5 bases). The V end was cut by 0 bases, the J end by 3 bases, with 17 bases between. The germline V gene has CDR1 SGHTA and CDR2 FQGNSA. CDR3 length: 17 residues. The CDR3 DNA sequence: TGTGCCAGCAGCTTAGCGCGGGGGGGGACGGACTACTATGGCTACACCTTC. It yields the protein CASSLARGGTDYYGYTF.

The V gene is TRBV7-9, the J gene TRBJ2-1; no clear D. CDR3 length equals 16 residues. Trimming left V 5 bases short and J 8 bases short, with 22 bases between. Germline CDR1 SEHNR, CDR2 FQNEAQ (reference sequence). In nucleotides, the CDR3 is TGTGCCAGCAGCCCCCGGGTGGTTCTAGATATAGATGAGCAGTTCTTC. It translates to CASSPRVVLDIDEQFF.

The chain combines TRBV6-1 with TRBJ1-2; tentative D call: TRBD1 (5 bases). Per germline, CDR1 MNHNS and CDR2 SASEGT. V was pared by 11 bases and J by 0 bases, with 10 bases between. CDR3 length equals 12 residues. The CDR3 region is CAGGPANYGYTF. For the CDR3, the DNA is TGTGCCGGGGGACCCGCTAACTATGGCTACACCTTC.

The chain couples TRBV3-1 to TRBJ2-1; TRBD2 aligns across 9 bases. V dropped 0 bases and J dropped 3; count of bases not matched to a gene: 3. The CDR3 is 16 residues long. The V gene's germline CDR1 is LGHDT and CDR2 YNNKEL (reference sequence). The chain's CDR3 is CASSQDSGSLYNEQFF. CDR3 in DNA: TGTGCCAGCAGCCAAGATAGCGGGAGTCTCTACAATGAGCAGTTCTTC.

This clonotype was seen ten or more times. This chain uses TRBV27 with TRBJ2-3; TRBD2 is a possible D gene (7 bases). Trimming stripped 4 bases from V and 1 base from J, with 18 bases between. The CDR3 is 17 amino acids. In germline, CDR1 is MNHEY, CDR2 SMNVEV (reference sequence). The CDR3 is CASSSPRGGSGTDTQYF. The CDR3 DNA is TGTGCCAGCAGTTCCCCAAGGGGGGGCTCTGGCACAGATACGCAGTATTTT.